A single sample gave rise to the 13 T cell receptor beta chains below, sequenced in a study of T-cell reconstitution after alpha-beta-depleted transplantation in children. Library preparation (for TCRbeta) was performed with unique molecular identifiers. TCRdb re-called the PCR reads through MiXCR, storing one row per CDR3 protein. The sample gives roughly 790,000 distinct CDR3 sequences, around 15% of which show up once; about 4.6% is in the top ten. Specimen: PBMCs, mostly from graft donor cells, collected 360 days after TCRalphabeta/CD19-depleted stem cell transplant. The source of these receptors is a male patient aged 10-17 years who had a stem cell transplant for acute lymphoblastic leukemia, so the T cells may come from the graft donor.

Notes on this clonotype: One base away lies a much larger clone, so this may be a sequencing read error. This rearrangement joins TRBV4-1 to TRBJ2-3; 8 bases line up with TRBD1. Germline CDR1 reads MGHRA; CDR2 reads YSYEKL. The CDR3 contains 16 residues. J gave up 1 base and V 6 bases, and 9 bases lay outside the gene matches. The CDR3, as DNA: TGCGCCAGCAGACAGGTGCCGGGACAGGGCACAGATACGCAGTATTTT. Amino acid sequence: CASRQVPGQGTDTQYF.

The CDR3 bases are TGTGCCAGCAGCTCTTTCGCAGGGTGGAAAAACATTCAGTACTTC. Translation: CASSSFAGWKNIQYF. This chain connects TRBV12-3 or TRBV12-4 to TRBJ2-4, with a possible D match to TRBD1 (5 bases). The CDR3 loop spans 15 amino acids. Between the trimmed V and J ends, which lost 6 bases and 4 bases, there was a span of 16 bases.

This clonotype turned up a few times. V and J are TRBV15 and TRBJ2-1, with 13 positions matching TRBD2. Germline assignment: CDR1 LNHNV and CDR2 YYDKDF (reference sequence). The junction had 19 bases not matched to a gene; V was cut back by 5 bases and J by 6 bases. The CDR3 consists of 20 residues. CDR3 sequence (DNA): TGTGCCACCAGCGTAACCGCCCTACGACTAGCGGGAGGCCCATCCAATGAGCAGTTCTTC. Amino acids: CATSVTALRLAGGPSNEQFF.

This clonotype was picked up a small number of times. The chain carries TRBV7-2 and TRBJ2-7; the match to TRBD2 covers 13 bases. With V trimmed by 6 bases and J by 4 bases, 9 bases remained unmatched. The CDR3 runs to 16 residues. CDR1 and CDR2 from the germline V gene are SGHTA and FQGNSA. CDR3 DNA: TGTGCCAGCAGACGAGGGACTAGCGGGAATTTTTACGAGCAGTACTTC. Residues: CASRRGTSGNFYEQYF.

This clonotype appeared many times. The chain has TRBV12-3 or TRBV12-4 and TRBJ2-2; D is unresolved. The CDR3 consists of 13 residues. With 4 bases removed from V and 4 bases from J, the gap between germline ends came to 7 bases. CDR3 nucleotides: TGTGCCAGCAGTTCCCACGCCACCGGGGAGCTGTTTTTT. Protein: CASSSHATGELFF.

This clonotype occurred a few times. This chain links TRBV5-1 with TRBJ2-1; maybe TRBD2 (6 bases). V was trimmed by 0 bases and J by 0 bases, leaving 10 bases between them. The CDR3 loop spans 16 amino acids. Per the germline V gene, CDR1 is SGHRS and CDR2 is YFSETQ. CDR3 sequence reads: CASSLAWRGSYNEQFF. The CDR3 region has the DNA TGCGCCAGCAGCTTGGCCTGGAGGGGCTCCTACAATGAGCAGTTCTTC.

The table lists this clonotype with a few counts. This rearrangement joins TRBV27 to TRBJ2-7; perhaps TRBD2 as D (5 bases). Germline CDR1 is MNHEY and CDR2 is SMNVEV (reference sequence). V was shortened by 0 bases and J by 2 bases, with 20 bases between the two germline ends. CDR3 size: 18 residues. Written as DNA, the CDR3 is TGTGCCAGCAGTTTATCCGCCGGGTTCGGGTTACTAGCCTACGAGCAGTACTTC. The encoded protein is CASSLSAGFGLLAYEQYF.

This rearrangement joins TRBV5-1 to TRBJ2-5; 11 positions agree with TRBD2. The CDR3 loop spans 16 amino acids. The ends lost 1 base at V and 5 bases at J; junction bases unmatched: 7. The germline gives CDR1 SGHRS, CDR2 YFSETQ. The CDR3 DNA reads TGCGCCAGCAGCTTGCCTCTAGCGGGAGGAGTCGAGACCCAGTACTTC. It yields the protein CASSLPLAGGVETQYF.

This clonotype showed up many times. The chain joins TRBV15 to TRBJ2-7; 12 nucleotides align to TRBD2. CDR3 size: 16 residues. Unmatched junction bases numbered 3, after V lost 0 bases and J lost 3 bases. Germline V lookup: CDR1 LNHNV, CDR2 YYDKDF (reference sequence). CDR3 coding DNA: TGTGCCACCAGCAGAGATAGGACTAGCGGGGACTACGAGCAGTACTTC. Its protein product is CATSRDRTSGDYEQYF.

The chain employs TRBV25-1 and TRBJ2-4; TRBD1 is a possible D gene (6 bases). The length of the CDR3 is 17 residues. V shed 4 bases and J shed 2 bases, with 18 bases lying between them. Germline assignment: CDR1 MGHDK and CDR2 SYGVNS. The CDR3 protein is CASSGDAGVGSKNIQYF. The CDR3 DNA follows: TGTGCCAGCAGTGGCGACGCAGGGGTGGGGTCCAAAAACATTCAGTACTTC.

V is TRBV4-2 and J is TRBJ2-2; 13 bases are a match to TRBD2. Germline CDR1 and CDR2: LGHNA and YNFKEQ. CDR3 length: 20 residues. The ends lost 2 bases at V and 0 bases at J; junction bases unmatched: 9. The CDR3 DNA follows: TGTGCCAGCAGCCAATCACTTTGGGGACTAGCGGGGTCGAACACCGGGGAGCTGTTTTTT. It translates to CASSQSLWGLAGSNTGELFF.

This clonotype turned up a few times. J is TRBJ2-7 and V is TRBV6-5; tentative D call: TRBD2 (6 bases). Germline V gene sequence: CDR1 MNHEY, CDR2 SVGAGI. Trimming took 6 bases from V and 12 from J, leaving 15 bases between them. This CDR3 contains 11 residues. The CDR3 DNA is TGTGCCAGCAGGTCCTCCGGGACTCCGTACTTC. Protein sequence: CASRSSGTPYF.

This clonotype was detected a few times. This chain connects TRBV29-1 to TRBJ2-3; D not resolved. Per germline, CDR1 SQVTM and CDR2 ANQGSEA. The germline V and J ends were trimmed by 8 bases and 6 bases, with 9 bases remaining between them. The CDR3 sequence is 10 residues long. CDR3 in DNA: TGCAGCCTAGTAGAGGATACGCAGTATTTT. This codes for CSLVEDTQYF.